Below, 30 T cell receptor beta chains from the same sample are listed, as sequenced in a study of T cells in Graves' hyperthyroidism and ophthalmopathy (dated by TCRdb to the late 2010s). Receptors were amplified or captured by multiplex PCR. Sequencing relied on an Illumina HiSeq 2000. Amplification of TCR beta CDR3 regions was carried out from RNA transcripts. The first round of RT-PCR for the TCR CDR3 was performed with the HTBI primer set and the Qiagen OneStep RT-PCR kit. Using fastp at Q25 and MiXCR, TCRdb reprocessed the public reads and kept productive beta chains. Records with the same CDR3 protein are collapsed into one entry carrying the most frequent genes and DNA. Counted in this sample were about 350,000 distinct CDR3 sequences; about 15% of them appeared once. Around 24% of the sample is in the top ten clones. The sample consisted of blood. The receptors stem from a woman aged 30 to 39 with Graves' hyperthyroidism.

The V call is TRBV11-2, the J call TRBJ2-4, with D tentatively TRBD2 (5 bases). Germline V gene sequence: CDR1 SGHAT, CDR2 FQNNGV. CDR3 length: 14 amino acids. The ends were cut back, 5 bases at V and 6 bases at J, with 14 bases in the middle. CDR3 coding DNA: TGTGCCAGCAGCAAAATACCCGGGGTAAACATTCAGTACTTC. Translated, it gives CASSKIPGVNIQYF.

This clonotype was seen repeatedly, ten times or more. The chain couples TRBV7-9 to TRBJ1-2; TRBD1 is a possible D gene (5 bases). Per the germline V gene, CDR1 is SEHNR and CDR2 is FQNEAQ (reference sequence). The germline V and J ends were trimmed by 0 bases and 6 bases, with 14 bases remaining between them. The CDR3 totals 15 residues. CDR3 amino acids: CASSLATPGPDGYTF. As DNA, the CDR3 is TGTGCCAGCAGCTTAGCCACGCCAGGGCCAGATGGCTACACCTTC.

This clonotype has at least ten counts. CDR3 DNA: TGTGCCAGCAGCTTGGAGGGTCAAAAACTGTTTTTT. It is translated as CASSLEGQKLFF. This sequence joins TRBV7-8 and TRBJ1-4, with D unresolved. CDR1 is SGHVS, CDR2 FQNEAQ, per germline. Between the trimmed V and J ends, which lost 3 bases and 9 bases, there was a span of 8 bases. This CDR3 has 12 amino acids.

This clonotype has ten or more counts. The chain combines TRBV6-1 with TRBJ1-3; D might be TRBD1 (5 bases). V lost 5 bases, J lost 0 bases, and 11 bases lay in between. CDR1 and CDR2 from the germline V gene are MNHNS and SASEGT. The CDR3 sequence is 15 residues long. The chain's CDR3 is CASSSRGSSGNTIYF. The CDR3 DNA sequence: TGTGCCAGCAGTTCGCGGGGCTCCTCTGGAAACACCATATATTTT.

This clonotype was counted at least ten times. The rearrangement joins TRBV5-1 to TRBJ1-1; weak D call: TRBD1 (6 bases). The germline CDR1 and CDR2 sequences are SGHRS and YFSETQ. V lost 0 bases to trimming and J lost 1 base, with 10 bases between them. The CDR3 sequence is 15 residues long. Here the CDR3 reads CASSLDGGRNTEAFF. CDR3 DNA: TGCGCCAGCAGCTTGGATGGGGGGCGGAACACTGAAGCTTTCTTT.

This clonotype was picked up a small number of times. A read error is possible here, since a much larger clone lies one base away. CDR3 in amino acids: CASSLSRGPTNYGYTF. For the CDR3, the DNA is TGTGCCAGCAGTTTAAGCCGGGGTCCAACTAACTATGGCTACACCTTC. This sequence joins TRBV28 and TRBJ1-2; D is uncertain. V lost 2 bases and J 0 bases, leaving 13 bases between the germline ends. CDR1 MDHEN and CDR2 SYDVKM come from the germline V gene. The CDR3 covers 16 residues.

This clonotype was recorded many times. This chain uses TRBV3-1 with TRBJ1-6; D gene uncertain. CDR1 is LGHDT and CDR2 is YNNKEL in the germline V gene (reference sequence). CDR3 length: 14 residues. V lost 4 bases and J lost 9, with 13 bases in between. The CDR3 nucleotides are TGTGCCAGCAGCCCCGGATGGGAGGGTTCACCCCTCCACTTT. Translated, it gives CASSPGWEGSPLHF.

Remarks on this clonotype: A much larger clone sits a single nucleotide away, making a read error possible. The genes are TRBV2 and TRBJ2-1; D may be TRBD2 (5 bases). CDR1 SNHLY and CDR2 FYNNEI come from the germline V gene. CDR3 size: 15 residues. As DNA, the CDR3 is TGTGCCAGCAGTTTTCTAGCCCAGACCTACAGTGAGCAGTTCTTC. It codes for CASSFLAQTYSEQFF.

The J gene is TRBJ2-7, the V gene TRBV7-9; D unclear. Germline values: CDR1 SEHNR, CDR2 FQNEAQ (reference sequence). The CDR3 runs to 15 residues. V was cut by 5 bases and J by 2 bases, with 16 bases left in between. CDR3 bases: TGTGCCAGCAGCCCCAGTTCGCGGAGACCCTACGAGCAGTACTTC. This gives the protein CASSPSSRRPYEQYF.

CDR3 nucleotide sequence: TGCAGTGCTAGTTTGGGTAGGACCAGGCACTTT. Translation gives CSASLGRTRHF. The rearrangement uses TRBV20-1 and TRBJ1-6; D is uncertain. Germline V gene data show CDR1 as DFQATT and CDR2 as SNEGSKA (reference sequence). CDR3 size: 11 residues. The ends were cut back, 3 bases at V and 19 bases at J, with 16 bases in the middle.

This clonotype was counted ten times or more. The chain couples TRBV11-2 to TRBJ2-7; D unresolved. Trimming took off 1 base at V and 5 bases at J, with 6 bases between the two ends. CDR1 is SGHAT, CDR2 FQNNGV, per germline. The CDR3 has 12 residues. In nucleotides, the CDR3 is TGTGCCAGCAGCTTAGGCACGGACGAGCAGTACTTC. This codes for CASSLGTDEQYF. The entire variable domain, with the rest obtained from reference TRBV11-2 and TRBJ2-7, is as follows: EAGVAQSPRYKIIEKRQSVAFWCNPISGHATLYWYQQILGQGPKLLIQFQNNGVVDDSQLPKDRFSAERLKGVDSTLKIQPAKLEDSAVYLCASSLGTDEQYFGPGTRLTVT.

This clonotype has only a few counts. The CDR3 nucleotides are TGTGCCACCAGCAGAGATGCTGGGACAGGGATGACGGAGACCCAGTACTTC. Protein: CATSRDAGTGMTETQYF. V and J are TRBV15 and TRBJ2-5, with 9 bases identical to TRBD1. This CDR3 has 17 residues. Germline CDR1 is LNHNV and CDR2 is YYDKDF (reference sequence). The V segment lost 0 bases and the J segment 5 bases; nucleotides outside the gene matches: 10.

This clonotype has only one observation. This could be a read error, since a much larger clone is one nucleotide away. This chain uses TRBV24-1 with TRBJ2-7, with 8 positions matching TRBD2. Germline CDR1 KGHDR, CDR2 SFDVKD. This CDR3 is 13 amino acids long. The CDR3 spells CASSSRTSLEQYF. The CDR3 DNA reads TGTGCCAGCAGTTCAAGGACTAGCCTTGAGCAGTACTTC.

The J gene is TRBJ1-1, the V gene TRBV29-1; no definite D call. This CDR3 has 13 amino acids. V was shortened by 2 bases and J by 1 base, with 8 bases between the two germline ends. Germline values: CDR1 SQVTM, CDR2 ANQGSEA. CDR3: CSVEIPGNTEAFF. DNA of the CDR3: TGCAGCGTTGAAATACCCGGGAACACTGAAGCTTTCTTT.

This clonotype was counted only a few times. The chain employs TRBV6-1 and TRBJ1-5; possible D gene TRBD1, 5 bases. The length of the CDR3 is 12 residues. Germline-derived CDR1 and CDR2 are MNHNS and SASEGT. V lost 9 bases and J 2 bases, leaving 8 bases between the germline ends. CDR3 sequence reads: CARRGGNQPQHF. The CDR3 nucleotides read TGTGCCAGAAGGGGCGGCAATCAGCCCCAGCATTTT.

The rearrangement links TRBV6-5 to TRBJ1-2, with D unclear. This CDR3 comprises 15 residues. Per germline, CDR1 MNHEY and CDR2 SVGAGI. V lost 4 bases and J 4 bases, leaving 16 bases between the germline ends. In DNA form, the CDR3 reads TGTGCCAGCAGTTCTGGGAGCAGTGGGAGCTATGGCTACACCTTC. Translating gives CASSSGSSGSYGYTF.

This clonotype has just a few counts. J is TRBJ2-7 and V is TRBV5-1; 10 nucleotides align to TRBD2. V trimming: 7 bases; J trimming: 5 bases; junction bases outside the gene matches: 6. Germline assignment: CDR1 SGHRS and CDR2 YFSETQ. CDR3 length: 13 residues. The CDR3 nucleotides read TGCGCCAGCGCCGCTAGCGGGAGCCACGAGCAGTACTTC. It yields the protein CASAASGSHEQYF.

The chain has TRBV5-6 and TRBJ2-1, with a possible D match to TRBD2 (5 bases). Trimming left V 0 bases short and J 1 base short, with 17 bases between. This CDR3 is 18 amino acids long. Germline-derived CDR1 and CDR2 are SGHDT and YYEEEE. The DNA of the CDR3 is TGTGCCAGCAGCTTGGGGGTTGGGAGTAGCAAGTCCTACAATGAGCAGTTCTTC. It encodes CASSLGVGSSKSYNEQFF.

This clonotype was seen ten or more times. J is TRBJ2-1 and V is TRBV19; D not resolved. Germline V gives CDR1 LNHDA, CDR2 SQIVND (reference sequence). CDR3 length: 12 amino acids. V was clipped by 5 bases and J by 7 bases, with 9 bases between them. The CDR3 DNA is TGTGCCAGTAGTTCCCAGTGGAATGAGCAGTTCTTC. Its protein product is CASSSQWNEQFF.

In its sample, this clonotype was seen many times. The rearrangement uses TRBV10-3 and TRBJ1-1; 9 bases are a match to TRBD1. The CDR3 has 15 residues. CDR1 and CDR2 from the germline V gene are ENHRY and SYGVKD. V was clipped by 7 bases and J by 1 base; unmatched bases: 7. The DNA of the CDR3 is TGTGCCATCATGGACCTGGACAGGGGGAACACTGAAGCTTTCTTT. Protein sequence: CAIMDLDRGNTEAFF.

The V gene is TRBV20-1, the J gene TRBJ2-1, with TRBD1 identical over 11 bases. The CDR3 contains 15 residues. Germline CDR1 and CDR2: DFQATT and SNEGSKA (reference sequence). Unmatched junction bases numbered 5, after V lost 5 bases and J lost 2 bases. In nucleotides, the CDR3 is TGCAGTGCTCTTTCGGGACAGGGGGCCTACAATGAGCAGTTCTTC. Its protein product is CSALSGQGAYNEQFF.

In this sample, this clonotype turned up a few times. The chain uses TRBV7-9 and TRBJ2-7; no clear D gene. V was pared by 1 base and J by 2 bases, with 12 bases between. CDR1 is SEHNR, CDR2 FQNEAQ, per germline (reference sequence). The CDR3 is 15 residues long. The DNA for the CDR3 is TGTGCCAGCAGCTTAGGTGTACCGGGCCCCTACGAGCAGTACTTC. Its protein is CASSLGVPGPYEQYF.

This clonotype was detected a few times. CDR3 residues: CASSPGPSNEQFF. The CDR3 DNA sequence: TGTGCCAGCAGCCCGGGACCTAGCAATGAGCAGTTCTTC. This sequence joins TRBV5-6 and TRBJ2-1; TRBD1 or TRBD2 may be the D gene (5 bases each). Germline V gene sequence: CDR1 SGHDT, CDR2 YYEEEE. This CDR3 is 13 amino acids long. V gave up 4 bases and J gave up 6 bases, with 11 bases separating them.

The rearrangement links TRBV13 to TRBJ2-5; TRBD2 aligns across 11 bases. Germline CDR1 and CDR2: PRHDT and FYEKMQ (reference sequence). The length of the CDR3 is 16 residues. V shed 6 bases and J 1 base; nucleotides not matched to a gene: 7. CDR3 in amino acids: CASSFGLAGAQETQYF. CDR3 bases: TGTGCCAGCAGTTTCGGACTAGCGGGCGCCCAAGAGACCCAGTACTTC.

CDR3 sequence: CSVLDSFGGSRAFF. Written as DNA, the CDR3 is TGCAGCGTTTTAGACTCTTTCGGGGGGTCTCGAGCTTTCTTT. The V gene is TRBV29-1, the J gene TRBJ1-1; D is perhaps TRBD1 (5 bases). V lost 5 bases, J lost 10 bases, and 23 bases lay in between. Germline CDR1 and CDR2: SQVTM and ANQGSEA. This CDR3 comprises 14 residues.

This clonotype has ten or more counts. The gene calls are TRBV30 and TRBJ1-1, with 7 nucleotides matching TRBD1. Trimming removed 4 bases from V and 3 bases from J; junction bases left unmatched: 8. The CDR3 runs 14 residues. Germline V lookup: CDR1 GTSNPN, CDR2 SVGIG (reference sequence). The DNA for the CDR3 is TGTGCCTGGACTTTGAGGGGGCGGGACACTGAAGCTTTCTTT. The encoded protein is CAWTLRGRDTEAFF. Filled out from reference TRBV30 and TRBJ1-1, the complete variable domain reads SQTIHQWPATLVQPVGSPLSLECTVEGTSNPNLYWYRQAAGRGLQLLFYSVGIGQISSEVPQNLSASRPQDRQFILSSKKLLLSDSGFYLCAWTLRGRDTEAFFGQGTRLTVV.

This clonotype was observed at least ten times. The rearrangement uses TRBV5-1 and TRBJ2-1; D possibly corresponds to TRBD2 (7 bases). CDR1 SGHRS and CDR2 YFSETQ come from the germline V gene. This CDR3 contains 16 residues. Trimming cost V 8 bases and J 5 bases, with 23 bases left between them. In DNA form, the CDR3 reads TGCGCCAGTGAATCCCTGGGGGCGGGAGTCGACAATGAGCAGTTCTTC. This encodes CASESLGAGVDNEQFF.

This clonotype was seen many times. The genes are TRBV28 and TRBJ2-1; D tentatively reads TRBD1 or TRBD2 (5 bases each). Deletions cut 5 bases from V and 8 bases from J, with 19 bases between. Germline V gene sequence: CDR1 MDHEN, CDR2 SYDVKM. The CDR3 contains 15 residues. The CDR3 is CASSPTSPRGHEQFF. CDR3 in DNA: TGTGCCAGCAGTCCGACCTCACCGAGGGGCCATGAGCAGTTCTTC.

The V and J genes are TRBV5-5 and TRBJ2-5; 7 bases map to TRBD2. V trimming: 4 bases; J trimming: 1 base; junction bases outside the gene matches: 4. In germline, CDR1 is SGHKS, CDR2 YYEKEE (reference sequence). The CDR3 extends over 14 amino acids. The CDR3 reads CASSVTSAQETQYF. CDR3 sequence (DNA): TGTGCCAGCAGCGTTACTAGCGCCCAAGAGACCCAGTACTTC.

This clonotype was observed a few times. The chain couples TRBV5-6 to TRBJ2-7; TRBD1 aligns across 7 bases. Trimming took 2 bases from V and 2 from J; bases not matched to a gene: 7. Germline V CDR1 and CDR2: SGHDT, YYEEEE. The CDR3 is 15 amino acids. CDR3 loop: CASSFRQGSPYEQYF. The CDR3 coding sequence is TGTGCCAGCAGCTTTCGACAGGGATCCCCCTACGAGCAGTACTTC.